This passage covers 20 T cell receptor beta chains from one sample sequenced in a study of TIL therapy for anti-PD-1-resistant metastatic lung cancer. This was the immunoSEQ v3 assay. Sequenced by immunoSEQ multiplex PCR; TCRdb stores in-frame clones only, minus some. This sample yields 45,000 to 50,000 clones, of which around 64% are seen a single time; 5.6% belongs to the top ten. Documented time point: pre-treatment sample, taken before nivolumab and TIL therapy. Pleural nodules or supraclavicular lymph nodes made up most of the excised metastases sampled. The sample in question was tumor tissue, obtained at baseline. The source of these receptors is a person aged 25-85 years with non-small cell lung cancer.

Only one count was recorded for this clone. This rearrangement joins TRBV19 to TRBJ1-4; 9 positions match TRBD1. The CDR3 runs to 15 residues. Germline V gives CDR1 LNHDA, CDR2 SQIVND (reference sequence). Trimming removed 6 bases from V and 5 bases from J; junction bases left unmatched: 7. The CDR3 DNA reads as TGTGCCAGTAGCGTCGCCGGACAGGGGAATGAAAAACTGTTTTTT. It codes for CASSVAGQGNEKLFF.

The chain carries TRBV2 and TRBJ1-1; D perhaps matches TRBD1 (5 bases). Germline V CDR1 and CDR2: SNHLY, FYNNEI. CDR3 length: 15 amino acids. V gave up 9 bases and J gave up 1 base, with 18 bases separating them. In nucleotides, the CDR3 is TGTGCCAGTGGGACGGACCGGGCATCGAACACTGAAGCTTTCTTT. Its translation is CASGTDRASNTEAFF. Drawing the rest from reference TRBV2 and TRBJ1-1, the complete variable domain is EPEVTQTPSHQVTQMGQEVILRCVPISNHLYFYWYRQILGQKVEFLVSFYNNEISEKSEIFDDQFSVERPDGSNFTLKIRSTKLEDSAMYFCASGTDRASNTEAFFGQGTRLTVV.

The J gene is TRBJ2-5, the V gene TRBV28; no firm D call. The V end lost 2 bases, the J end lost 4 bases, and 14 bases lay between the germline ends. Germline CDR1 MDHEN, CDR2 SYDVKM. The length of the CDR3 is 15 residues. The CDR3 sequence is CASSLPSAGLETQYF. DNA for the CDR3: TGTGCCAGCAGTTTACCGTCAGCTGGGTTAGAGACCCAGTACTTC.

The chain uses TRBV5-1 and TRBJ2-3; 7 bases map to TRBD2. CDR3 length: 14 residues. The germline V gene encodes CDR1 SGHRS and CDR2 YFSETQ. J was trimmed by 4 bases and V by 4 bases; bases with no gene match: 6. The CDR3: CASSPGGGPDTQYF. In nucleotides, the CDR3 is TGCGCCAGCAGCCCTGGGGGAGGGCCAGATACGCAGTATTTT.

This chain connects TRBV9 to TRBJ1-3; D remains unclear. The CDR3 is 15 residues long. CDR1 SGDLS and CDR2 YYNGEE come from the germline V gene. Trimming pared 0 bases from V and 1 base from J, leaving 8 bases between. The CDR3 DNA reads TGTGCCAGCAGCGTAGAGTCGGATTCTGGAAACACCATATATTTT. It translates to CASSVESDSGNTIYF.

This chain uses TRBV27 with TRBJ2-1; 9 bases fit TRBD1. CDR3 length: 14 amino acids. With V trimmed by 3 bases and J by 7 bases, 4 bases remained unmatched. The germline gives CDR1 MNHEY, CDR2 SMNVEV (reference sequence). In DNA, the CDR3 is TGTGCCAGCAGTTTCGGACAGGGGAGGAATGAGCAGTTCTTC. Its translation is CASSFGQGRNEQFF.

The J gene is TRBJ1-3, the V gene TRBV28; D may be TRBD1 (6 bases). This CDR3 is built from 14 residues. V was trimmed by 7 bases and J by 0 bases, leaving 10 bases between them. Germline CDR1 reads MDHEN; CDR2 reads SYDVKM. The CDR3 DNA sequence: TGTGCCAGCACCAGGGGACACTCTGGAAACACCATATATTTT. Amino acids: CASTRGHSGNTIYF.

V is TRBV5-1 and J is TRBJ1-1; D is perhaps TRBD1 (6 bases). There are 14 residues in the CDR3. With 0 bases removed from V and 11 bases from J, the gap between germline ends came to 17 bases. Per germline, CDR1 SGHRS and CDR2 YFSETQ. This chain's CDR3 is CASSLAARGSLAFF. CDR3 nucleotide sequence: TGCGCCAGCAGCTTGGCCGCCAGGGGCTCCCTGGCTTTCTTT.

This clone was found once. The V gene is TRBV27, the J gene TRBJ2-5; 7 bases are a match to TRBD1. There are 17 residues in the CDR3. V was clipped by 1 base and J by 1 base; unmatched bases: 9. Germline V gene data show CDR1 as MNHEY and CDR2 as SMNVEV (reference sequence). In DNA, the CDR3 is TGTGCCAGCAGTTTATTGGGATTTGGGACAGTCCAAGAGACCCAGTACTTC. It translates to CASSLLGFGTVQETQYF.

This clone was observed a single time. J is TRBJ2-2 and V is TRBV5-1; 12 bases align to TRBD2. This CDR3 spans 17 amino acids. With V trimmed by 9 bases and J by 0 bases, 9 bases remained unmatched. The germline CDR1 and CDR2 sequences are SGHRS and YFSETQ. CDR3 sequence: CATTLRTSGANTGELFF. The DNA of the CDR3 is TGCGCCACCACCCTCAGGACTAGCGGGGCGAACACCGGGGAGCTGTTTTTT.

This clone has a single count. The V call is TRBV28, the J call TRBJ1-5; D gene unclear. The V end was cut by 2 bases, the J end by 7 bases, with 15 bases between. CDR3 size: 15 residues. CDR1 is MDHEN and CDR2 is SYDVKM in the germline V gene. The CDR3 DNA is TGTGCCAGCAGTTTAAGGCATCTACCGGGCCAGCCCCAGCATTTT. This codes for CASSLRHLPGQPQHF.

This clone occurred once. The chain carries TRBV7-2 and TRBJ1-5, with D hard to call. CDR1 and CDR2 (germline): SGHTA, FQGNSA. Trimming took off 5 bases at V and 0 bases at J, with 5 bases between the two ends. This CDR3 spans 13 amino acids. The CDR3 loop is CASSPRSNQPQHF. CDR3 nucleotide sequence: TGTGCCAGCAGCCCTCGTAGCAATCAGCCCCAGCATTTT.

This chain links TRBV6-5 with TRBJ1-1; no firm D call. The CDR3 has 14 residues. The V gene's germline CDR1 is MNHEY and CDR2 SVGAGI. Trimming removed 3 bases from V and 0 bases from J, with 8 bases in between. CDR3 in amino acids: CASSYFQMNTEAFF. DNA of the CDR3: TGTGCCAGCAGTTATTTCCAAATGAACACTGAAGCTTTCTTT.

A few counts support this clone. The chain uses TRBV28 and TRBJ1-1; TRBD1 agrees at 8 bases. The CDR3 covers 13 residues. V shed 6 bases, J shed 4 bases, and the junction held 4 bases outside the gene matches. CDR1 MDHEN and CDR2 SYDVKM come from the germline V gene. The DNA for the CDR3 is TGTGCCAGCAGCCTCCAGGGGGCCACTGAAGCTTTCTTT. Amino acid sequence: CASSLQGATEAFF. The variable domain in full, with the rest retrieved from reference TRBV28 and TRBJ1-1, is DVKVTQSSRYLVKRTGEKVFLECVQDMDHENMFWYRQDPGLGLRLIYFSYDVKMKEKGDIPEGYSVSREKKERFSLILESASTNQTSMYLCASSLQGATEAFFGQGTRLTVV.

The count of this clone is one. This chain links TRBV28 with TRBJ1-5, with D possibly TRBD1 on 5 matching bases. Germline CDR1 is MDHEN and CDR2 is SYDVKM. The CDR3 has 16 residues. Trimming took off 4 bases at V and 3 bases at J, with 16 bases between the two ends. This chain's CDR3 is CASSSAVEGSNQPQHF. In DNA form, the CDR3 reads TGTGCCAGCAGTTCAGCGGTGGAGGGGTCCAATCAGCCCCAGCATTTT.

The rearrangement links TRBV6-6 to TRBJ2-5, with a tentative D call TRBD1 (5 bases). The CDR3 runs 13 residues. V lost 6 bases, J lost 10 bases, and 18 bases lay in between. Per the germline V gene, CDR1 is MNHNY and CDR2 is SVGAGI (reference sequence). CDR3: CASSPLSPGYQYF. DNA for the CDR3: TGTGCCAGCAGCCCCCTCTCCCCAGGGTACCAGTACTTC.

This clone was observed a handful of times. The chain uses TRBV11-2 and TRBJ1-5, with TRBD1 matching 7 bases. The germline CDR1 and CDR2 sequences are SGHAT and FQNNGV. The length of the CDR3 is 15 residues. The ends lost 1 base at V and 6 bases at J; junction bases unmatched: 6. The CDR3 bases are TGTGCCAGCAGCTTAGCGTCAGGGGGTGGTCAGCCCCAGCATTTT. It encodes CASSLASGGGQPQHF.

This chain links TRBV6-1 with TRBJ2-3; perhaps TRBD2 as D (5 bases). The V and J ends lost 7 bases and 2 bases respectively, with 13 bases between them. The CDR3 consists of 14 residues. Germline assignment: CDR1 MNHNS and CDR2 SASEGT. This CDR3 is CASTPGWATDTQYF. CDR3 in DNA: TGTGCCAGCACCCCGGGGTGGGCCACAGATACGCAGTATTTT.

CDR3 DNA sequence: TGTGCCACCCCCCCGGACATTACAACCGGGGAGCTGTTTTTT. Translating gives CATPPDITTGELFF. V and J are TRBV6-1 and TRBJ2-2; perhaps TRBD1 as D (5 bases). The germline gives CDR1 MNHNS, CDR2 SASEGT. V gave up 10 bases and J gave up 5 bases, with 17 bases separating them. The CDR3 spans 14 residues.

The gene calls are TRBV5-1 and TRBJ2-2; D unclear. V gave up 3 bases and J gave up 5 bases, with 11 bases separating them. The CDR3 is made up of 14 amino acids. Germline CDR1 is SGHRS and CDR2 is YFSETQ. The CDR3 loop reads CASSSGTITGELFF. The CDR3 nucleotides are TGCGCCAGCAGCTCAGGCACAATAACCGGGGAGCTGTTTTTT.